This TCR beta chain is from a study of blood T cells in healthy people across ages (dated by TCRdb to 2013 to 2016). As for the study more broadly: In model experiments, template switching captured about one uniquely barcoded TCR beta cDNA molecule for every two T cells. Age-related changes in TCR beta repertoire diversity were measured in the study by deep sequencing normalized with unique cDNA molecular identifiers. Four age groups were formed from the donors: young (average about 16 years), middle-aged (around 39), aged (roughly 59) and long-lived (about 80). To avoid experimental bias, donors of different ages were spread randomly across the sequencing lanes. Two additional independent replicas of 1 million unique cDNA reads from the same blood draw were analyzed for two donors (one aged 18 to 29 and one aged 80 or older).

This clonotype was detected a few times. The antigen it binds to is not known. There are no base qualities to consult, and no much larger clone falls within one base. The protocol used for the library was 5' RACE. The instrument was an Illumina HiSeq 2500. The second PCR ran for roughly 7 to 12 cycles and used a J-beta primer mix along with a sample-barcoded 5' primer. A unique molecular identifier was introduced onto each TCR beta cDNA molecule by a template-switch 5' adaptor carrying 12 random nucleotides. Each sample yielded at least 2.5 million CDR3-containing paired-end reads. The Mint cDNA synthesis kit, primed by a TRBC-specific oligonucleotide, was used to synthesize first-strand cDNA from all RNA. Following uracil-DNA glycosylase treatment, all cDNA underwent a first 18-cycle PCR with the universal primers M1SS and BC2_uni_R. The authors' pipeline ran thus. For normalization, 1 million high-quality reads, each with a distinct molecular identifier, were randomly selected from each sample. Reads sharing molecular identifiers were discarded rather than binned into consensus sequences. CDR3 identification, clonotype clustering and error correction used MiTCR with a Q25 quality threshold and the strictest error-elimination algorithm. Lower-bound total TCR beta diversity was estimated with a nonparametric unseen species model using Euler transformation. TCRdb trimmed public reads at Q25 via fastp, called clones via MiXCR and kept in-frame beta chains. Here each entry gathers all rows of one CDR3 protein and keeps the most common genes and DNA. These V and J calls originate from TCRdb's pipeline instead of the authors' own analysis. The sample contains around 650,000 distinct CDR3 sequences, 40% to 45% of them found a single time. Clones ranked in the top ten supply 25% to 35% of the sample.

The roughly 37 donors, aged about 6 to 95 years, were systemically healthy Caucasian individuals from Russia. Each donor gave around 9 milliliters of peripheral blood, collected into EDTA-treated Vacutainer tubes. Ficoll-Paque density-gradient centrifugation was used to isolate PBMCs, with at least 7 million obtained per sample. Trizol reagent was used to extract total RNA from the PBMCs, yielding at least 5.5 micrograms per sample. For every donor, an aliquot of PBMCs went through flow cytometry to measure the percentages of naive CD45RAhigh/CD27high T cells. The paper as a whole reports these results and caveats: As age increased, observed TCR beta diversity per million T cells dropped in a roughly linear way, and a significant reduction was already evident by age around 41. Since profiling was done on bulk unsorted PBMCs, naive and antigen-experienced compartments could not be conclusively compared. Because the CMV infection status of the donors was unknown, age-related changes in expanded clonotypes may potentially have been confounded. The percentage of naive T cells measured by flow cytometry correlated strongly with observed TCR beta diversity. Compared with the aged group, the long-lived group had more naive CD4+ T cells, fewer expanded clones and increased TCR diversity, a pattern suggesting age selection. Estimates of total diversity from one million sequenced T cells were regarded as lower bounds and underestimates.

This TCR was recovered from a man aged 80 or over in good health. Material: blood.

The sequenced DNA is TGCGCCAGCAGCGTTCGCCGGGGTGGGGGACCCTCCGGTGATGAGCAGTTCTTC. Translated, this is CASSVRRGGGPSGDEQFF. The rearranged chain carries TRBV5-1 and TRBJ2-1; the D segment might be TRBD1 or TRBD2, since each matches 5 bases. V lost 4 bases and J lost 8 bases; the stretch between them is 28 bases long. From a lookup of the germline V gene, CDR1 and CDR2 are SGHRS and YFSETQ. Including cysteine and phenylalanine, the CDR3 has 18 amino acids. The CDR3 DNA has 54 bases and is translated from base 1. The CDR3, completed at both ends by the reference TRBV5-1 and TRBJ2-1 genes, gives the full variable domain KAGVTQTPRYLIKTRGQQVTLSCSPISGHRSVSWYQQTPGQGLQFLFEYFSETQRNKGNFPGRFSGRQFSNSRSEMNVSTLELGDSALYLCASSVRRGGGPSGDEQFFGPGTRLTVL.